Included here is one T cell receptor (beta chain) sequence, with context. What it recognizes is unknown. A read error may account for a junction end that differs from germline. The data were taken from a study of read filtering for tumor transcriptome and immune sequencing. Across the whole study: Patients were 17 male and around 13 female, mean age 65.9 years, range roughly 45 to 85. By R-ISS, stages I, II and III held around 8, 15 and 7 patients.

Study conclusions and caveats: Dropping single-read clonotypes raised IR-seq and RNA-seq shared-clonotype correlation. About 81.9% of IR-seq clonotypes had a single read, yet these held approximately 4% of reads.

This library used roughly 400 ng RNA and molecular barcoded adaptors spanning alpha/delta and beta/gamma chains. TCRdb redid the calling of the reads with MiXCR, one entry per CDR3 protein. The table shows roughly 130,000 distinct CDR3 sequences, with about an eighth occurring only once. Sequencing was carried out using a population of CD138-negative cells sorted from bone marrow. This sequence was found in a donor at least 40 years old with multiple myeloma.

CDR3: CASSQAGGAEQYF. DNA of the CDR3: TGTGCTAGCAGCCAGGCGGGAGGGGCCGAGCAGTACTTC. The chain combines TRBV7-7 with TRBJ2-7, with 9 bases identical to TRBD2. Germline V lookup: CDR1 SSHAT, CDR2 FNYEAQ (reference sequence). The CDR3 has 13 residues. The complete variable domain, with remaining parts taken from reference TRBV7-7 and TRBJ2-7, reads GAGVSQSPRYKVTKRGQDVTLRCDPISSHATLYWYQQALGQGPEFLTYFNYEAQPDKSGLPSDRFSAERPEGSISTLTIQRTEQRDSAMYRCASSQAGGAEQYFGPGTRLTVT.